This T cell receptor beta chain is drawn from a study of blood T cells in healthy people across ages. Findings and limits, study-wide: Nothing was known about donor CMV status, and this possibly confounded expanded clonotype changes. Significant beta diversity loss was already apparent by age about 42, declining roughly linearly.

Next came a second PCR, run for 7 to 11 cycles, which used a sample-barcoded 5' primer along with a J-beta primer mix. Template switching added a 12-random-nucleotide identifier to every cDNA molecule. TCRdb re-analysed the 5' RACE reads in MiXCR, keeping a single row per CDR3 protein. The table shows 1.5 million to 2 million distinct CDR3 sequences, with 25% to 30% occurring only once. With regard to this clonotype: No antigen is known for it.

Losses at the gene ends were 10 bases for V and 3 bases for J; bases not matched to a gene: 9. This CDR3 is 15 amino acids long. CDR1 is SGHAT and CDR2 is FQNNGV in the germline V gene. This sequence originates from a woman aged 25 to 39 in good health. This rearrangement joins TRBV11-2 to TRBJ2-7; 13 nucleotides line up with TRBD2. The sample comprised blood. CDR3 protein: CATGDRTSGSYEQYF. CDR3 in DNA: TGTGCCACCGGGGACCGGACTAGCGGGAGCTACGAGCAGTACTTC.